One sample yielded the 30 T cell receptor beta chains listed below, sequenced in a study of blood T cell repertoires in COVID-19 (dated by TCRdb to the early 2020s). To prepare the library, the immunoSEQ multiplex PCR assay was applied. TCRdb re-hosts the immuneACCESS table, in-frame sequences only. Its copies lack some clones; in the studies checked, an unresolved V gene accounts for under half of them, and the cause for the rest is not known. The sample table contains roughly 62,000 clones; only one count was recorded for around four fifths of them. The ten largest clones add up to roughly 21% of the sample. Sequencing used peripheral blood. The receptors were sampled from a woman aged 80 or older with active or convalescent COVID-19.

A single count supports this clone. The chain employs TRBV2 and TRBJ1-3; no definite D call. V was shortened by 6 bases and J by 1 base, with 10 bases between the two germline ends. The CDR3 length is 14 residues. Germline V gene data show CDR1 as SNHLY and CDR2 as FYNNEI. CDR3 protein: CASSAPRSGNTIYF. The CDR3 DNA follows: TGTGCCAGCAGCGCCCCCAGGTCTGGAAACACCATATATTTT.

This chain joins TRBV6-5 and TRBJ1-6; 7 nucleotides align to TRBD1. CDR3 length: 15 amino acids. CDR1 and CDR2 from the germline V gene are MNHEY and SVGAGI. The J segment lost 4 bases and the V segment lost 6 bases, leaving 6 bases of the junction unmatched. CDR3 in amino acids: CASSARTGYNSPLHF. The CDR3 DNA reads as TGTGCCAGCAGCGCGAGGACAGGTTATAATTCACCCCTCCACTTT.

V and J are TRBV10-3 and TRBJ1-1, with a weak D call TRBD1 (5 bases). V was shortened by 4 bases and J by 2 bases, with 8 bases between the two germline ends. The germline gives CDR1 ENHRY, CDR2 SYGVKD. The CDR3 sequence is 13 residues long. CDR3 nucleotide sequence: TGTGCCATCAGTGGGACACTTAACACTGAAGCTTTCTTT. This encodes CAISGTLNTEAFF.

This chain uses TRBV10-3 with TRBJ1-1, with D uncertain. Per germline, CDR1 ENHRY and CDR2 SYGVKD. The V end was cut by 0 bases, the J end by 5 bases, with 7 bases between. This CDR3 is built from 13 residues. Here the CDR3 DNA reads TGTGCCATCAGTGAGTCGACGGGGACTGAAGCTTTCTTT. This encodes CAISESTGTEAFF.

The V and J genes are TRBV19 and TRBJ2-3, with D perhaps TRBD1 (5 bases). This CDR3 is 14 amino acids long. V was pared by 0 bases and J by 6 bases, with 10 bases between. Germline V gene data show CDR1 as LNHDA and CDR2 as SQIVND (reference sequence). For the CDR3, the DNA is TGTGCCAGTAGTATAGATCCAGGGTCTGATACGCAGTATTTT. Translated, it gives CASSIDPGSDTQYF.

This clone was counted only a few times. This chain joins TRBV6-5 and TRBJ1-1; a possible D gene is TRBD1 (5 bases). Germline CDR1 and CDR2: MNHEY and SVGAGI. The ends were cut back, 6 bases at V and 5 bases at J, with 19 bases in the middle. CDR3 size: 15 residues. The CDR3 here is CASRKRVGGRTEAFF. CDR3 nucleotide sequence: TGTGCCAGCAGGAAACGGGTGGGGGGAAGAACTGAAGCTTTCTTT.

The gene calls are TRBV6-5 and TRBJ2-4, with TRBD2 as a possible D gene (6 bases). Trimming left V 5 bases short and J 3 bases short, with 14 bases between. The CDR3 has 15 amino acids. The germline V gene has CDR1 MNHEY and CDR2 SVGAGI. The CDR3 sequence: CASSIGTLNKNIQYF. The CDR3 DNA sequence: TGTGCCAGCAGTATCGGGACTCTTAACAAAAACATTCAGTACTTC.

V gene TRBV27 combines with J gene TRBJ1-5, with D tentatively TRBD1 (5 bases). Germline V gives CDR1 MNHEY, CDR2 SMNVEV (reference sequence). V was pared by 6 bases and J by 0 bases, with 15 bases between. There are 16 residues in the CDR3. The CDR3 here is CASRGGTTYSNQPQHF. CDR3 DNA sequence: TGTGCCAGCAGGGGGGGGACGACTTATAGCAATCAGCCCCAGCATTTT.

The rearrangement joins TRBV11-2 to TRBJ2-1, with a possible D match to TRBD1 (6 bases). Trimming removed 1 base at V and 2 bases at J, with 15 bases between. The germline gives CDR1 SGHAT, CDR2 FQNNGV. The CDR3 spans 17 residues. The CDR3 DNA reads TGTGCCAGCAGCTTAGCGACTAACCGGGACACCTACAATGAGCAGTTCTTC. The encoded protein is CASSLATNRDTYNEQFF.

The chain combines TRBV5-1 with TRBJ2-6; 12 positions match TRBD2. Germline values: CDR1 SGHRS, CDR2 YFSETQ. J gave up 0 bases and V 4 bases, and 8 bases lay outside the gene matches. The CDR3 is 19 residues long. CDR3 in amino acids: CASSEILAGGPSGANVLTF. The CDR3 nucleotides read TGCGCCAGCAGCGAAATACTAGCGGGGGGACCCTCTGGGGCCAACGTCCTGACTTTC.

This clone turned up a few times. The CDR3 sequence is CAISSRDRGYTEAFF. Written as DNA, the CDR3 is TGTGCCATCAGTAGCCGGGACAGGGGGTACACTGAAGCTTTCTTT. The chain joins TRBV10-3 to TRBJ1-1; 11 bases fit TRBD1. CDR3 length: 15 amino acids. From germline, CDR1 is ENHRY and CDR2 SYGVKD. V was clipped by 5 bases and J by 3 bases; unmatched bases: 5.

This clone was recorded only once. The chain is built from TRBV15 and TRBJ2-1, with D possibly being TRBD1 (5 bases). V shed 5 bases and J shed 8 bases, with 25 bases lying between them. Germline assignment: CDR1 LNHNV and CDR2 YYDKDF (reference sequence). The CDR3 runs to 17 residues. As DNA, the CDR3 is TGTGCCACCAGCTCATTGGGGTTGACGGGCGTCAGGGATGAGCAGTTCTTC. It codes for CATSSLGLTGVRDEQFF.

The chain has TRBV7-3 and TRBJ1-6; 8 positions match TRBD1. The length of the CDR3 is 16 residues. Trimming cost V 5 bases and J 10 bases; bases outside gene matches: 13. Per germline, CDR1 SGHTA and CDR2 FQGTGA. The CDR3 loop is CASSPGTGRLGSPLHF. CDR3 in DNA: TGTGCCAGCAGCCCTGGGACAGGCCGTCTAGGCTCACCCCTCCACTTT.

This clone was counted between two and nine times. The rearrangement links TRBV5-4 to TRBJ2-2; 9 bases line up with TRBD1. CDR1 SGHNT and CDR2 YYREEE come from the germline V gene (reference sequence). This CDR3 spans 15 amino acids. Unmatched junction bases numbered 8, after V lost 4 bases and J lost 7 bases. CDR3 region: CASSQGTGQSGELFF. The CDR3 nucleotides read TGTGCCAGCAGCCAAGGGACAGGGCAGAGCGGGGAGCTGTTTTTT.

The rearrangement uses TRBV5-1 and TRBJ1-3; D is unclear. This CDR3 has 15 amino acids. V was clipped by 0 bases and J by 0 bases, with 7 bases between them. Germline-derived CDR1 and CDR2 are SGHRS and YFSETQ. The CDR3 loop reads CASSLGASSGNTIYF. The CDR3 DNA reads TGCGCCAGCAGCTTGGGGGCCAGCTCTGGAAACACCATATATTTT.

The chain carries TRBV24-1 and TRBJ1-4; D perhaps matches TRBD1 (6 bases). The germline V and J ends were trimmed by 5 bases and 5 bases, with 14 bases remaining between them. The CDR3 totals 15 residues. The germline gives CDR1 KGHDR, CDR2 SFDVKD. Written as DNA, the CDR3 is TGTGCCACCAGTGCTTTAACAGGGTCCAATGAAAAACTGTTTTTT. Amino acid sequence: CATSALTGSNEKLFF.

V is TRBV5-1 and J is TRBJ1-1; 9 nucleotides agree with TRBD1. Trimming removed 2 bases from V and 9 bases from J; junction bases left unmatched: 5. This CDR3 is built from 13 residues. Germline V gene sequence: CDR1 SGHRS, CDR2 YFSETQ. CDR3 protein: CASSFGDRGKAFF. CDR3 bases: TGCGCCAGCAGCTTCGGCGACAGGGGGAAAGCTTTCTTT.

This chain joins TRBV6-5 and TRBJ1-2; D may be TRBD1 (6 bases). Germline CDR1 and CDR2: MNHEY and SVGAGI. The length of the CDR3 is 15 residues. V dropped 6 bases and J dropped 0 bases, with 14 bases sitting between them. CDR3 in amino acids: CASSKPGTPNYGYTF. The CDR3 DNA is TGTGCCAGCAGCAAACCCGGGACACCTAACTATGGCTACACCTTC.

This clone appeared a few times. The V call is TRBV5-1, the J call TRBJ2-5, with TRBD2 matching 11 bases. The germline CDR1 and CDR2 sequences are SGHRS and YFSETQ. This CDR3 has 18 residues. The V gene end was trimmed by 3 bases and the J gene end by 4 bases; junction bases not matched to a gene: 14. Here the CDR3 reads CASSWRPSGGPSLETQYF. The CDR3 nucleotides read TGCGCCAGCAGCTGGCGCCCTAGCGGGGGGCCTTCGCTAGAGACCCAGTACTTC.

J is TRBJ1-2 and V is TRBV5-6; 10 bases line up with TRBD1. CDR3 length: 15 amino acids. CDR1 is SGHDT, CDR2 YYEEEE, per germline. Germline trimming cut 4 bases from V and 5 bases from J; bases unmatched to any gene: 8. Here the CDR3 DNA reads TGTGCCAGCAGCCATGCACCGGGACAGGGGTATGGCTACACCTTC. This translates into CASSHAPGQGYGYTF.

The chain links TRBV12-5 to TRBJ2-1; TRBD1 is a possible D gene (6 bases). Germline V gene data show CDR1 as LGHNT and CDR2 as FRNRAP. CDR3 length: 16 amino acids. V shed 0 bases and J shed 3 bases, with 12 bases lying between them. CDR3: CASGLVRGDIYNEQFF. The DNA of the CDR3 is TGTGCTAGTGGTTTGGTACGTGGGGACATCTACAATGAGCAGTTCTTC.

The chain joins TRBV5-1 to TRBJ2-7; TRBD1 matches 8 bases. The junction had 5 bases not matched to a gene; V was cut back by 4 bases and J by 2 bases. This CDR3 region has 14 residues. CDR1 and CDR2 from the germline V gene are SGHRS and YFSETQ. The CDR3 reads CASSRTGQAYEQYF. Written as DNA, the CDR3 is TGCGCCAGCAGCCGGACGGGACAGGCCTACGAGCAGTACTTC.

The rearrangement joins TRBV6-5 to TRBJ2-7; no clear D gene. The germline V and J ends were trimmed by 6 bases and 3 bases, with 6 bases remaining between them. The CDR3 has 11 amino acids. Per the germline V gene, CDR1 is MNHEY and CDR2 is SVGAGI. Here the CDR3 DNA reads TGTGCCAGCAGACAGAACTACGAGCAGTACTTC. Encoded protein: CASRQNYEQYF.

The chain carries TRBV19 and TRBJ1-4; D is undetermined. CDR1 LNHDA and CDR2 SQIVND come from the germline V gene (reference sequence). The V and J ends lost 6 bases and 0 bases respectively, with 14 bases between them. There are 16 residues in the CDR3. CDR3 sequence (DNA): TGTGCCAGTAGAACCGTCGCGGCTCCAACTAATGAAAAACTGTTTTTT. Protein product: CASRTVAAPTNEKLFF. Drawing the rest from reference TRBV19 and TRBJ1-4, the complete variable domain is DGGITQSPKYLFRKEGQNVTLSCEQNLNHDAMYWYRQDPGQGLRLIYYSQIVNDFQKGDIAEGYSVSREKKESFPLTVTSAQKNPTAFYLCASRTVAAPTNEKLFFGSGTQLSVL.

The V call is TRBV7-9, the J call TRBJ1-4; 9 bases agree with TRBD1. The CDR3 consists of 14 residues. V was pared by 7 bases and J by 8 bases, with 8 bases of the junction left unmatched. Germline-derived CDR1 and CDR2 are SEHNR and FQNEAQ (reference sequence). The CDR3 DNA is TGTGCCAGCACCCTCGGACAGGGGTGGGAAAAACTGTTTTTT. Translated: CASTLGQGWEKLFF.

CDR3 region: CASSSYEGVGEKLFF. The DNA for the CDR3 is TGTGCCAGCAGCTCCTATGAGGGGGTGGGGGAAAAACTGTTTTTT. The chain carries TRBV11-2 and TRBJ1-4; TRBD1 might be the D (6 bases). This CDR3 has 15 amino acids. Trimming took 4 bases from V and 8 from J, leaving 17 bases between them. Germline V gene sequence: CDR1 SGHAT, CDR2 FQNNGV.

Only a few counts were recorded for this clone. In DNA form, the CDR3 reads TGTGCCAGCAGCTTAGCAGGGGGTGGGTATCAGCCCCAGCATTTT. The encoded protein is CASSLAGGGYQPQHF. The chain carries TRBV11-2 and TRBJ1-5; TRBD1 agrees at 7 bases. This CDR3 is 15 amino acids long. After removal of 1 base from V and 5 bases from J, the junction contained 5 bases not matched to a gene. The germline CDR1 and CDR2 sequences are SGHAT and FQNNGV.

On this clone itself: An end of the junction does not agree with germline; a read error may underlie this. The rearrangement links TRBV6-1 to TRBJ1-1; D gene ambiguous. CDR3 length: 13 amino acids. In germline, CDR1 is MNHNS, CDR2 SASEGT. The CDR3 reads CASSEARRSSHYF. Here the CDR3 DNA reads TGTGCCAGCAGTGAAGCGCGACGCAGCTCGCACTACTTT.

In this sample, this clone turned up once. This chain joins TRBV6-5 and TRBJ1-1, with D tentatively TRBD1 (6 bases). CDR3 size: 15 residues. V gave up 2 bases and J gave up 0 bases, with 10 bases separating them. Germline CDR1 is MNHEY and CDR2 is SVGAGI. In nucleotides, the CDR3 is TGTGCCAGCAGTTACAACAGGGTTTTGAACACTGAAGCTTTCTTT. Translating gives CASSYNRVLNTEAFF.

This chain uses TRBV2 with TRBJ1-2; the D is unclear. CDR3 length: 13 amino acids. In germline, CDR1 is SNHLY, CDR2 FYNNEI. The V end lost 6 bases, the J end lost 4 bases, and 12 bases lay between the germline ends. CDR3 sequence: CASRREGPYGYTF. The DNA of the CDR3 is TGTGCCAGCAGGAGGGAAGGGCCCTATGGCTACACCTTC.